The 17 T cell receptor beta chains listed next were all sequenced from one sample in a study of blood T cell repertoires in COVID-19. The data were produced by immunoSEQ multiplex PCR, yet TCRdb's version contains in-frame clones alone and is incomplete. The repertoire holds a few hundred thousand clones, with around 91% as singletons. The sample comprised peripheral blood. The receptors were gathered from a middle-aged woman with COVID-19, enrolled during active disease.

This clone was detected only a few times. The chain couples TRBV5-5 to TRBJ2-1, with a weak D call TRBD2 (5 bases). This CDR3 region has 13 residues. Trimming took off 7 bases at V and 2 bases at J, with 10 bases between the two ends. Germline values: CDR1 SGHKS, CDR2 YYEKEE (reference sequence). CDR3 sequence: CASLRGTYNEQFF. For the CDR3, the DNA is TGTGCCAGCCTTCGGGGAACCTACAATGAGCAGTTCTTC.

The V and J genes are TRBV5-1 and TRBJ2-3, with 9 bases identical to TRBD1. There are 16 residues in the CDR3. V was clipped by 4 bases and J by 4 bases; unmatched bases: 10. Germline-derived CDR1 and CDR2 are SGHRS and YFSETQ. The DNA of the CDR3 is TGCGCCAGCAGCGATGACAGGGGGGCGACTTCAGATACGCAGTATTTT. The encoded protein is CASSDDRGATSDTQYF.

This sequence joins TRBV4-1 and TRBJ1-4, with 9 positions matching TRBD1. CDR1 is MGHRA, CDR2 YSYEKL, per germline. The CDR3 sequence is 15 residues long. With V trimmed by 4 bases and J by 0 bases, 0 bases remained unmatched. The CDR3 DNA reads as TGCGCCAGCAGCCGGGACAGGGCAACTAATGAAAAACTGTTTTTT. Encoded protein: CASSRDRATNEKLFF.

V usage is TRBV28 and J usage is TRBJ2-2, with TRBD2 matching 9 bases. The CDR3 runs to 17 residues. V trimming: 3 bases; J trimming: 4 bases; junction bases outside the gene matches: 9. The germline CDR1 and CDR2 sequences are MDHEN and SYDVKM. Here the CDR3 DNA reads TGTGCCAGCAGTTTGGTATTAGCGGGAGAGGTCACCGGGGAGCTGTTTTTT. Protein product: CASSLVLAGEVTGELFF.

This chain joins TRBV6-5 and TRBJ1-6, with D tentatively TRBD1 (5 bases). The CDR3 is 14 residues long. V lost 6 bases and J lost 12, with 18 bases in between. The germline V gene has CDR1 MNHEY and CDR2 SVGAGI. CDR3 protein: CASRAGPMGLPLHF. The CDR3 region has the DNA TGTGCCAGCAGAGCGGGACCGATGGGTTTACCCCTCCACTTT.

This chain links TRBV11-2 with TRBJ1-4, with 7 bases aligning to TRBD1. CDR1 SGHAT and CDR2 FQNNGV come from the germline V gene. The CDR3 sequence is 14 residues long. The V gene end was trimmed by 5 bases and the J gene end by 11 bases; junction bases not matched to a gene: 11. The CDR3, as DNA: TGTGCCAGCAGCCCCCGGACAGGAATAACGAAACTGTTTTTT. Amino acids: CASSPRTGITKLFF.

CDR3 in DNA: TGTGCCAGCAAAACAGGGGGCAATTACAGGAACATTCAGTACTTC. Protein sequence: CASKTGGNYRNIQYF. This chain joins TRBV28 and TRBJ2-4; 9 bases are a match to TRBD1. Germline CDR1 reads MDHEN; CDR2 reads SYDVKM. The V and J ends lost 7 bases and 7 bases, in that order; junction bases with no gene match: 11. The length of the CDR3 is 15 residues.

The chain couples TRBV5-4 to TRBJ2-7, with 9 bases matching TRBD1. CDR3 length equals 16 residues. CDR1 and CDR2 (germline): SGHNT, YYREEE (reference sequence). V trimming: 0 bases; J trimming: 2 bases; junction bases outside the gene matches: 6. CDR3 sequence (DNA): TGTGCCAGCAGCTTGGGGGAGGACAGGGGAACCTACGAGCAGTACTTC. Residues: CASSLGEDRGTYEQYF.

V is TRBV18 and J is TRBJ1-3, with 7 bases lining up with TRBD1. The V and J ends lost 6 bases and 4 bases, in that order; junction bases with no gene match: 9. Germline V gene lookup returns CDR1 KGHSH and CDR2 LQKENI. CDR3 length: 15 residues. CDR3 sequence (DNA): TGTGCCAGCTCTCTTCCTCGGACAGGCGGAAACACCATATATTTT. Residues: CASSLPRTGGNTIYF.

The V call is TRBV5-1, the J call TRBJ1-5, with no clear D. The germline V gene encodes CDR1 SGHRS and CDR2 YFSETQ. Trimming shortened V by 3 bases and J by 8 bases, and 9 bases separated the two germline ends. The CDR3 runs 12 residues. The chain's CDR3 is CASSSPGEPQHF. CDR3 nucleotides: TGCGCCAGCAGCTCCCCGGGTGAGCCCCAGCATTTT.

This chain joins TRBV9 and TRBJ2-7, with 13 bases aligning to TRBD2. The CDR3 is 16 residues long. V shed 4 bases and J 5 bases; nucleotides not matched to a gene: 9. Germline V gives CDR1 SGDLS, CDR2 YYNGEE. The CDR3 reads CASSPFSGTSGDEQYF. CDR3 DNA: TGTGCCAGCAGCCCCTTCTCCGGGACTAGCGGGGACGAGCAGTACTTC.

The chain recombines TRBV28 with TRBJ2-6; tentative D call: TRBD1 (6 bases). The length of the CDR3 is 15 residues. The germline V and J ends were trimmed by 6 bases and 3 bases, with 12 bases remaining between them. The germline gives CDR1 MDHEN, CDR2 SYDVKM. The CDR3 loop is CASRGYRVGANVLTF. As DNA, the CDR3 is TGTGCCAGCAGGGGCTACAGGGTTGGGGCCAACGTCCTGACTTTC.

V gene TRBV19 combines with J gene TRBJ1-1; a possible D gene is TRBD1 (5 bases). V lost 5 bases and J 3 bases, leaving 10 bases between the germline ends. From germline, CDR1 is LNHDA and CDR2 SQIVND (reference sequence). CDR3 length: 13 amino acids. The CDR3 here is CASSLGQYTEAFF. The CDR3 coding sequence is TGTGCCAGTAGTCTCGGACAATACACTGAAGCTTTCTTT.

The chain uses TRBV7-9 and TRBJ1-6, with D unresolved. Deletions cut 5 bases from V and 9 bases from J, with 17 bases between. Germline CDR1 is SEHNR and CDR2 is FQNEAQ (reference sequence). This CDR3 has 15 residues. The CDR3 DNA reads as TGTGCCAGCAGCCCGCCAGGCGCCGGGGTTTCACCCCTCCACTTT. Encoded protein: CASSPPGAGVSPLHF.

The genes are TRBV7-8 and TRBJ1-5, with no clear D. The CDR3 runs to 13 residues. CDR1 is SGHVS and CDR2 is FQNEAQ in the germline V gene. For the CDR3, the DNA is TGTGCAAGCGGGCACCTTAACAATCAGCCCCAGCATTTT. Its protein is CASGHLNNQPQHF. Full variable domain (remainder filled in from reference TRBV7-8 and TRBJ1-5): GAGVSQSPRYKVAKRGQDVALRCDPISGHVSLFWYQQALGQGPEFLTYFQNEAQLDKSGLPSDRFFAERPEGSVSTLKIQRTQQEDSAVYLCASGHLNNQPQHFGDGTRLSIL.

V usage is TRBV20-1 and J usage is TRBJ1-4, with D maybe TRBD1 (5 bases). The V end lost 3 bases, the J end lost 7 bases, and 12 bases lay between the germline ends. The germline V gene has CDR1 DFQATT and CDR2 SNEGSKA (reference sequence). This CDR3 spans 13 amino acids. The CDR3 sequence: CSASPGKGEKLFF. The CDR3 DNA sequence: TGCAGTGCTAGTCCAGGGAAAGGTGAAAAACTGTTTTTT.

V is TRBV29-1 and J is TRBJ2-1; TRBD2 matches at 8 bases. The V segment lost 1 base and the J segment 3 bases; nucleotides outside the gene matches: 5. Germline-derived CDR1 and CDR2 are SQVTM and ANQGSEA. The CDR3 totals 15 residues. CDR3 DNA sequence: TGCAGCGTTGAAGGGGCGGGAGGCCGCTACAATGAGCAGTTCTTC. Translation gives CSVEGAGGRYNEQFF.